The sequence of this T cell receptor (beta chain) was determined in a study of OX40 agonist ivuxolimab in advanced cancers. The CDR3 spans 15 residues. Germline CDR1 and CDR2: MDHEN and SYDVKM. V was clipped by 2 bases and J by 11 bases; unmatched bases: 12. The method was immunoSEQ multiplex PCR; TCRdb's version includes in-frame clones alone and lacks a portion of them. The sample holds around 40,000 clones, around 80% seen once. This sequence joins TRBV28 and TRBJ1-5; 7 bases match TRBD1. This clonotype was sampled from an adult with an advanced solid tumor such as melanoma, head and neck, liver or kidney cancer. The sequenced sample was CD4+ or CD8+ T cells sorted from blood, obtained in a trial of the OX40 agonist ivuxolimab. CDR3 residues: CASSLVEGARGTQHF. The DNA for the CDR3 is TGTGCCAGCAGTTTAGTAGAGGGGGCACGCGGGACCCAGCATTTT. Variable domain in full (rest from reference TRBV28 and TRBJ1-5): DVKVTQSSRYLVKRTGEKVFLECVQDMDHENMFWYRQDPGLGLRLIYFSYDVKMKEKGDIPEGYSVSREKKERFSLILESASTNQTSMYLCASSLVEGARGTQHFGDGTRLSIL.